Sequencing of this T cell receptor beta chain was carried out in a study of Ad26.COV2.S vaccination and SARS-CoV-2 variants. The protocol was immunoSEQ multiplex PCR, while the TCRdb copy is restricted to in-frame clones and leaves out a portion. The sample lists 300,000 to 500,000 clones; 88% were seen once. Documented treatment: approximately 18 received Ad26.COV2.S at low or high dose, single or two shots; roughly five received placebo; per-sample allocation not given. Specimens were obtained on day 63 following the first vaccine or placebo injection. This clone has just one count. Germline V CDR1 and CDR2: SGHAT, FQNNGV. The CDR3 contains 15 residues. V lost 1 base, J lost 0 bases, and 7 bases lay in between.

The specimen was peripheral blood, collected in a trial of Ad26.COV2.S vaccine versus placebo. This chain links TRBV11-2 with TRBJ1-3; D is uncertain. The receptor comes from a person aged 18-65 years who received the Ad26.COV2.S COVID-19 vaccine or a placebo. The CDR3 DNA sequence: TGTGCCAGCAGCTTAGCCCCAGGCTCTGGAAACACCATATATTTT. It encodes CASSLAPGSGNTIYF.